A selection of T cell receptor beta chains follows, all from one sample in a study of cytomegalovirus exposure and HLA in healthy donors. Profiling relied on immunoSEQ multiplex PCR, and the TCRdb table lists in-frame clones only, not all of them. Of 90,000 to 100,000 clones in the sample, roughly 87% are singletons; the top ten hold 3.9%. Specimen: PBMCs. These receptors were collected from a woman in her twenties or thirties in good health and CMV-seronegative. Both conserved end residues are part of each CDR3. The D gene is left open where the match is weak. For some rows the clone size is stated as once, few or many, or as a class when expanded; others skip it.

size: NA
J: TRBJ2-7
V: TRBV11-2
length: 16
D: TRBD2
CDR3: CASSSPGQRGLYEQYF
DNA: TGTGCCAGCAGCTCCCCGGGGCAGCGGGGCTTATACGAGCAGTACTTC

size: NA
J: TRBJ2-7
V: TRBV7-9
length: 15
D: TRBD2
CDR3: CASSLLGLNDYEQYF
DNA: TGTGCCAGCAGCTTATTGGGACTAAACGACTACGAGCAGTACTTC

size: NA
J: TRBJ2-5
V: TRBV9
length: 13
D: NA
CDR3: CASSVDSSGAQYF
DNA: TGTGCCAGCAGCGTTGACAGCTCAGGGGCCCAGTACTTC

size: NA
J: TRBJ2-5
V: TRBV7-8
length: 15
D: NA
CDR3: CASSLVTGSQETQYF
DNA: TGTGCCAGCAGCTTAGTAACAGGGTCCCAAGAGACCCAGTACTTC

size: NA
J: TRBJ1-2
V: TRBV10-1
length: 13
D: TRBD1
CDR3: CASSLGQGYGYTF
DNA: TGCGCCAGCAGTCTCGGACAGGGGTATGGCTACACCTTC

size: NA
J: TRBJ2-3
V: TRBV6-5
length: 12
D: NA
CDR3: CASSYGPDTQYF
DNA: TGTGCCAGCAGTTACGGGCCAGATACGCAGTATTTT

size: NA
J: TRBJ1-2
V: TRBV5-1
length: 14
D: TRBD1
CDR3: CASSSGQVNYGYTF
DNA: TGCGCCAGCAGCTCGGGACAGGTAAACTATGGCTACACCTTC

size: NA
J: TRBJ1-6
V: TRBV6-5
length: 14
D: NA
CDR3: CASSLGITDSPLHF
DNA: TGTGCCAGCAGCCTCGGGATAACGGATTCACCCCTCCACTTT

size: NA
J: TRBJ2-2
V: TRBV11-3
length: 11
D: NA
CDR3: CASSLTGELFF
DNA: TGTGCCAGCAGCCTCACCGGGGAGCTGTTTTTT

size: NA
J: TRBJ1-1
V: TRBV2
length: 13
D: TRBD1
CDR3: CASPQGGTGRAFF
DNA: TGTGCCAGCCCCCAGGGGGGGACAGGGAGAGCTTTCTTT

size: NA
J: TRBJ1-1
V: TRBV28
length: 19
D: NA
CDR3: CASSSGGESLDSGVVLAFF
DNA: TGTGCCAGCAGTAGCGGGGGCGAGAGCCTGGATAGTGGGGTCGTTTTAGCTTTCTTT

size: NA
J: TRBJ2-7
V: TRBV5-6
length: 16
D: TRBD1
CDR3: CASSLVATGIDYEQYF
DNA: TGTGCCAGCAGCTTGGTGGCGACAGGGATAGACTACGAGCAGTACTTC

size: once
J: TRBJ2-7
V: TRBV2
length: 16
D: TRBD1
CDR3: CASSELAGTGTYEQYF
DNA: TGTGCCAGCAGTGAATTGGCCGGGACAGGGACCTACGAGCAGTACTTC

size: once
J: TRBJ1-3
V: TRBV9
length: 17
D: NA
CDR3: CASSVGGGGYSGNTIYF
DNA: TGTGCCAGCAGCGTAGGTGGAGGCGGCTACTCTGGAAACACCATATATTTT

size: NA
J: TRBJ2-1
V: TRBV4-2
length: 16
D: TRBD2
CDR3: CASSQVTSGSHNEQFF
DNA: TGTGCCAGCAGCCAAGTCACTAGCGGGAGCCACAATGAGCAGTTCTTC

size: NA
J: TRBJ1-1
V: TRBV15
length: 17
D: TRBD1
CDR3: CATSSQQGVGGGTEAFF
DNA: TGTGCCACCAGCAGCCAACAGGGGGTTGGGGGTGGCACTGAAGCTTTCTTT

size: NA
J: TRBJ2-7
V: TRBV4-1
length: 14
D: TRBD1
CDR3: CASSLGQESYEQYF
DNA: TGCGCCAGCAGCCTGGGACAGGAGAGCTACGAGCAGTACTTC

size: once
J: TRBJ1-5
V: TRBV6-1
length: 14
D: NA
CDR3: CASSNSGGVQPQHF
DNA: TGTGCCAGCAGCAACTCCGGAGGGGTTCAGCCCCAGCATTTT

size: NA
J: TRBJ2-3
V: TRBV5-4
length: 15
D: NA
CDR3: CASSLVGRFTDTQYF
DNA: TGTGCCAGCAGCTTGGTTGGCCGTTTCACAGATACGCAGTATTTT

size: NA
J: TRBJ2-1
V: TRBV4-1
length: 13
D: NA
CDR3: CASGGAVANEQFF
DNA: TGCGCCAGCGGGGGGGCTGTAGCCAATGAGCAGTTCTTC

size: NA
J: TRBJ1-1
V: TRBV7-3
length: 13
D: NA
CDR3: CASSLQMNTEAFF
DNA: TGTGCCAGCAGCTTACAAATGAACACTGAAGCTTTCTTT

size: once
J: TRBJ1-1
V: TRBV5-4
length: 12
D: NA
CDR3: CASSLREEGAFF
DNA: TGTGCCAGCAGCTTGAGAGAGGAGGGAGCTTTCTTT

size: NA
J: TRBJ2-1
V: TRBV5-6
length: 17
D: TRBD2
CDR3: CASSGPPGLAFHNEQFF
DNA: TGTGCCAGCAGCGGCCCCCCGGGACTAGCTTTCCACAATGAGCAGTTCTTC

size: NA
J: TRBJ2-5
V: TRBV7-9
length: 15
D: TRBD1
CDR3: CASSLVAGGQETQYF
DNA: TGTGCCAGCAGCTTAGTGGCAGGGGGCCAAGAGACCCAGTACTTC

size: NA
J: TRBJ1-2
V: TRBV19
length: 14
D: NA
CDR3: CASSPSTGNYGYTF
DNA: TGTGCCAGTAGTCCGTCCACAGGGAACTATGGCTACACCTTC

size: NA
J: TRBJ2-5
V: TRBV5-6
length: 15
D: NA
CDR3: CASSLVWQGQETQYF
DNA: TGTGCCAGCAGCTTGGTATGGCAGGGCCAAGAGACCCAGTACTTC

size: NA
J: TRBJ2-7
V: TRBV4-3
length: 14
D: TRBD2
CDR3: CASSQREGGYEQYF
DNA: TGCGCCAGCAGCCAACGGGAGGGAGGCTACGAGCAGTACTTC

size: NA
J: TRBJ1-2
V: TRBV9
length: 15
D: TRBD1
CDR3: CASSGRDRANYGYTF
DNA: TGTGCCAGCAGCGGGCGGGACAGGGCTAACTATGGCTACACCTTC

size: NA
J: TRBJ1-2
V: TRBV5-6
length: 14
D: NA
CDR3: CASSLDRVVGGYTF
DNA: TGTGCCAGCAGCTTGGACAGGGTGGTTGGAGGCTACACCTTC

size: few
J: TRBJ2-1
V: TRBV9
length: 16
D: TRBD2
CDR3: CASSVLPTPGGDEQFF
DNA: TGTGCCAGCAGCGTACTCCCTACGCCCGGGGGGGATGAGCAGTTCTTC

size: NA
J: TRBJ2-7
V: TRBV23-1
length: 17
D: TRBD1
CDR3: CASSQPGTEPGSYEQYF
DNA: TGCGCCAGCAGTCAACCCGGGACAGAGCCGGGTTCCTACGAGCAGTACTTC

size: NA
J: TRBJ1-5
V: TRBV28
length: 16
D: TRBD1
CDR3: CASSRTDRGPYQPQHF
DNA: TGTGCCAGCAGCCGTACCGACAGGGGCCCTTATCAGCCCCAGCATTTT